Shown below are 9 T cell receptor beta chains from a single sample sequenced in a study of blood T cell repertoires in COVID-19 (dated by TCRdb to 2019 to 2021). Receptor libraries were prepared by the immunoSEQ multiplex PCR assay. TCRdb's version of the immuneACCESS table is confined to in-frame rearrangements and falls short of the full clone set. An unresolved V gene accounts for under half of the shortfall where checked; the remainder is of unknown origin. The sample yields approximately 70,000 clones; 88% were counted once. 1.4% of the sample rests with the top ten. Sequenced material: peripheral blood. The receptor set was obtained from a human donor in a cohort sampled during active COVID-19.

This clone was detected ten times or more. The chain carries TRBV10-3 and TRBJ1-5; 8 bases are a match to TRBD1. CDR3 length: 15 residues. The trim removed 4 bases at V and 2 bases at J, leaving 4 bases unmatched. Germline V lookup: CDR1 ENHRY, CDR2 SYGVKD. In DNA form, the CDR3 reads TGTGCCATCAGTGCCCAGGGGGCTGGCAATCAGCCCCAGCATTTT. Protein: CAISAQGAGNQPQHF.

The chain carries TRBV19 and TRBJ2-3, with TRBD2 matching 12 bases. V shed 1 base and J 1 base; nucleotides not matched to a gene: 6. This CDR3 is built from 18 residues. Germline-derived CDR1 and CDR2 are LNHDA and SQIVND (reference sequence). The CDR3 reads CASSIGLAGGRRTDTQYF. CDR3 coding DNA: TGTGCCAGTAGTATAGGGCTAGCGGGAGGGCGACGCACAGATACGCAGTATTTT.

This chain connects TRBV5-6 to TRBJ2-6; D is undetermined. V lost 0 bases to trimming and J lost 0 bases, with 10 bases between them. The CDR3 is 17 amino acids. Germline lookup yields CDR1 SGHDT and CDR2 YYEEEE. The CDR3 sequence is CASSLVANPSGANVLTF. The CDR3 DNA reads TGTGCCAGCAGCTTGGTAGCTAATCCCTCTGGGGCCAACGTCCTGACTTTC.

This chain uses TRBV6-5 with TRBJ2-7; 7 positions match TRBD1. The CDR3 covers 15 residues. V shed 4 bases and J 6 bases; nucleotides not matched to a gene: 12. Germline CDR1 is MNHEY and CDR2 is SVGAGI. This CDR3 is CASSLTRTGTGEQYF. The CDR3 DNA follows: TGTGCCAGCAGTTTAACCCGGACAGGAACGGGCGAGCAGTACTTC.

The chain couples TRBV24-1 to TRBJ2-1; 10 bases match TRBD2. The trim removed 3 bases at V and 0 bases at J, leaving 10 bases unmatched. Germline CDR1 KGHDR, CDR2 SFDVKD. This CDR3 comprises 19 residues. The CDR3 region is CATSDRTSGEVYSYNEQFF. The CDR3 DNA reads as TGTGCCACCAGTGATCGGACTAGCGGAGAGGTTTACTCCTACAATGAGCAGTTCTTC.

This clone was recorded once. The CDR3, as DNA: TGTGCCAGCAGCTCCCAGGGGCAAATTGGTGCTGGAAACACCATATATTTT. Translating gives CASSSQGQIGAGNTIYF. The chain joins TRBV13 to TRBJ1-3; TRBD1 is a possible D gene (6 bases). V lost 4 bases and J 2 bases, leaving 18 bases between the germline ends. The CDR3 contains 17 residues. Germline lookup yields CDR1 PRHDT and CDR2 FYEKMQ (reference sequence). Filled out from reference TRBV13 and TRBJ1-3, the complete variable domain reads AAGVIQSPRHLIKEKRETATLKCYPIPRHDTVYWYQQGPGQDPQFLISFYEKMQSDKGSIPDRFSAQQFSDYHSELNMSSLELGDSALYFCASSSQGQIGAGNTIYFGEGSWLTVV.

The rearrangement joins TRBV7-3 to TRBJ2-2; D remains ambiguous. The V gene lost 8 bases and the J gene lost 4 bases, with 11 bases spanning the gap. The CDR3 has 13 amino acids. The germline V gene encodes CDR1 SGHTA and CDR2 FQGTGA. CDR3 nucleotides: TGTGCCAGCTTTCAGGAAACCACCGGGGAGCTGTTTTTT. This gives the protein CASFQETTGELFF.

The chain has TRBV29-1 and TRBJ2-3; 9 positions match TRBD1. Germline V gene sequence: CDR1 SQVTM, CDR2 ANQGSEA. The ends lost 6 bases at V and 3 bases at J; junction bases unmatched: 7. This CDR3 comprises 14 residues. The CDR3 DNA reads as TGCAGCGTAGAAACAGGGGGCGGGACAGATACGCAGTATTTT. It encodes CSVETGGGTDTQYF.

V and J are TRBV13 and TRBJ2-1, with 9 bases fitting TRBD2. The CDR3 contains 17 residues. From germline, CDR1 is PRHDT and CDR2 FYEKMQ (reference sequence). The trim removed 5 bases at V and 7 bases at J, leaving 15 bases unmatched. CDR3 nucleotide sequence: TGTGCCAGCAGCGCAACGATCGACTGGCGGGAGGGGAATGAGCAGTTCTTC. This encodes CASSATIDWREGNEQFF.